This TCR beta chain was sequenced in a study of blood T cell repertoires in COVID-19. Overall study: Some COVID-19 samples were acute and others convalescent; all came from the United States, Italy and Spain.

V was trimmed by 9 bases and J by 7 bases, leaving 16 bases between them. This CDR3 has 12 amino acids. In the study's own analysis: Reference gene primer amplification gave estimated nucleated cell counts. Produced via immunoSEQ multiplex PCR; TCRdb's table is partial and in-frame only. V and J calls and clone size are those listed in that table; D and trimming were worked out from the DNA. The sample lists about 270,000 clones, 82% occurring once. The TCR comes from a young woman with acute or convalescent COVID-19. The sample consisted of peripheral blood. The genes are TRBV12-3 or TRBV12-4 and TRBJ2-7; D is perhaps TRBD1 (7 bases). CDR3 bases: TGTGCCAGTACAGGGCAGGGGGGAGAGCAGTACTTC. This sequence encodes CASTGQGGEQYF.